This T cell receptor beta chain derives from a study of blood T cell repertoires in COVID-19. Looking at the study overall: Acute and convalescent COVID-19 samples came from the United States, Italy and Spain. In each case, the material was cDNA or gDNA derived from T cells, B-cell-depleted T cells, or PBMCs.

How the authors handled the data: The assay estimated nucleated cells by amplifying reference gene primers. Generated by immunoSEQ multiplex PCR, the TCRdb table keeps only in-frame clones and is missing some. Clonal size and the V and J genes are those of that table, whereas D and trimming came from the DNA. Found here are around 310,000 clones, 90% of them singletons; the top ten hold under 1.1%. Material for sequencing was peripheral blood. The TCR was taken from a woman in her thirties or forties with COVID-19, enrolled during active disease.

The CDR3: CASRPQGSGNTIYF. The DNA for the CDR3 is TGTGCCAGCAGGCCACAGGGATCTGGAAACACCATATATTTT. This chain links TRBV7-9 with TRBJ1-3; possibly TRBD1 for D (6 bases). Per the germline V gene, CDR1 is SEHNR and CDR2 is FQNEAQ (reference sequence). V was trimmed by 6 bases and J by 1 base, leaving 10 bases between them. The CDR3 covers 14 residues.